A single sample gave rise to the 24 T cell receptor beta chains below, sequenced in a study of control samples from healthy donors and cancer patients. Repertoires were generated with immunoSEQ multiplex PCR, while TCRdb's copy carries only in-frame clones and drops some. The sample comprises 100,000 to 150,000 clones, about 93% of which are singletons, and roughly 2.5% rests with the top ten. The sequencing sample was made of blood. These receptors all come from a man aged 35 to 55 in good health.

The rearrangement uses TRBV6-5 and TRBJ2-7; TRBD1 agrees at 11 bases. Germline-derived CDR1 and CDR2 are MNHEY and SVGAGI. The CDR3 is made up of 16 amino acids. Germline trimming cut 0 bases from V and 2 bases from J; bases unmatched to any gene: 3. As DNA, the CDR3 is TGTGCCAGCAGTTACTCTACGGGACAGGGGGCCTACGAGCAGTACTTC. This translates into CASSYSTGQGAYEQYF.

The chain couples TRBV2 to TRBJ2-3; D is tentatively TRBD1 or TRBD2 (5 bases each). CDR1 and CDR2 from the germline V gene are SNHLY and FYNNEI. The CDR3 is 13 amino acids. V was pared by 6 bases and J by 8 bases, with 15 bases between. The CDR3: CASSGTVHSTQYF. The CDR3 nucleotides read TGTGCCAGCAGCGGGACCGTTCATTCTACGCAGTATTTT.

The chain is built from TRBV10-2 and TRBJ1-5; D might be TRBD1 (5 bases). Deletions cut 7 bases from V and 4 bases from J, with 14 bases between. The CDR3 is 14 residues long. Germline loops: CDR1 WSHSY, CDR2 SAAADI. The CDR3 DNA sequence: TGCGCCAGCACGGTAAGGACACATAATCAGCCCCAGCATTTT. Amino acids: CASTVRTHNQPQHF.

This chain connects TRBV30 to TRBJ1-4; D is uncertain. CDR3 length: 12 amino acids. CDR1 GTSNPN and CDR2 SVGIG come from the germline V gene (reference sequence). The germline V and J ends were trimmed by 7 bases and 12 bases, with 18 bases remaining between them. The CDR3 DNA follows: TGTGCCTTGAGACTGCCGGAGAACGAACTGTTTTTT. It is translated as CALRLPENELFF.

The rearrangement joins TRBV27 to TRBJ1-2, with D possibly matching TRBD1 (6 bases). The germline V gene encodes CDR1 MNHEY and CDR2 SMNVEV (reference sequence). V shed 5 bases and J shed 8 bases, with 15 bases lying between them. CDR3 size: 13 residues. The CDR3 bases are TGTGCCAGCAGTCCCGCAGGGGTGGGAGGCTACACCTTC. Its protein is CASSPAGVGGYTF.

The chain couples TRBV6-5 to TRBJ2-1; 12 bases are shared with TRBD1. This CDR3 is 16 amino acids long. From germline, CDR1 is MNHEY and CDR2 SVGAGI. V lost 4 bases to trimming and J lost 7 bases; unmatched junction nucleotides: 8. The DNA for the CDR3 is TGTGCCAGCAGTTTCCTCCGGGACAGGGGGCGAAATGAGCAGTTCTTC. Translation gives CASSFLRDRGRNEQFF.

The gene calls are TRBV5-6 and TRBJ2-7; D gene unclear. Per germline, CDR1 SGHDT and CDR2 YYEEEE. The CDR3 runs to 14 residues. V lost 4 bases to trimming and J lost 6 bases, with 17 bases between them. In DNA, the CDR3 is TGTGCCAGCAGCGGGAACACTCTCACGGGCGAGCAGTACTTC. As protein: CASSGNTLTGEQYF.

The CDR3 nucleotides are TGTGCCAGCAGTTTACAGGGTGGCTATGGCTACACCTTC. Amino acids: CASSLQGGYGYTF. This chain connects TRBV27 to TRBJ1-2, with D perhaps TRBD1 (5 bases). The germline gives CDR1 MNHEY, CDR2 SMNVEV (reference sequence). The CDR3 length is 13 residues. The V end lost 2 bases, the J end lost 4 bases, and 8 bases lay between the germline ends.

The chain combines TRBV25-1 with TRBJ1-5; D possibly corresponds to TRBD1 (5 bases). The germline CDR1 and CDR2 sequences are MGHDK and SYGVNS. The CDR3 spans 15 residues. The V end was cut by 6 bases, the J end by 3 bases, with 15 bases between. CDR3 amino acids: CASRRRAGTNQPQHF. The DNA of the CDR3 is TGTGCCAGCAGGAGAAGGGCAGGGACCAATCAGCCCCAGCATTTT.

The CDR3 loop reads CASSNGPNTEAFF. CDR3 in DNA: TGTGCCAGCTCAAATGGACCGAACACTGAAGCTTTCTTT. The gene calls are TRBV19 and TRBJ1-1; D unclear. V was cut by 9 bases and J by 1 base, with 12 bases left in between. The germline V gene encodes CDR1 LNHDA and CDR2 SQIVND (reference sequence). This CDR3 region has 13 residues.

The chain carries TRBV12-3 or TRBV12-4 and TRBJ1-2; D might be TRBD1 (5 bases). The CDR3 sequence is 13 residues long. Deletions cut 2 bases from V and 8 bases from J, with 12 bases between. CDR3 DNA sequence: TGTGCCAGCAGTTTAAGGGGCCCCCTAGGCTACACCTTC. Encoded protein: CASSLRGPLGYTF.

The rearrangement uses TRBV5-4 and TRBJ2-2, with D possibly matching TRBD2 (7 bases). Germline V gene lookup returns CDR1 SGHNT and CDR2 YYREEE (reference sequence). This CDR3 comprises 16 residues. The V end lost 4 bases, the J end lost 4 bases, and 17 bases lay between the germline ends. CDR3 sequence reads: CASSPKGGPITGELFF. The CDR3 coding sequence is TGTGCCAGCAGCCCGAAGGGGGGGCCTATCACCGGGGAGCTGTTTTTT.

In this sample, this clone turned up once. This chain links TRBV10-3 with TRBJ2-3, with 9 nucleotides matching TRBD1. The CDR3 runs to 16 residues. The J segment lost 4 bases and the V segment lost 2 bases, leaving 7 bases of the junction unmatched. Germline V CDR1 and CDR2: ENHRY, SYGVKD. CDR3 in amino acids: CAISERLQGAADTQYF. CDR3 nucleotides: TGTGCCATCAGTGAGCGACTACAGGGGGCGGCAGATACGCAGTATTTT.

This chain joins TRBV5-6 and TRBJ2-5; possibly TRBD2 for D (5 bases). The V gene's germline CDR1 is SGHDT and CDR2 YYEEEE. The CDR3 sequence is 15 residues long. Trimming took 4 bases from V and 2 from J, leaving 15 bases between them. The CDR3 loop is CASSLVKSGQETQYF. The CDR3 DNA sequence: TGTGCCAGCAGCCTCGTAAAATCGGGACAAGAGACCCAGTACTTC.

With regard to this clone: At one end the junction does not follow the germline gene, possibly because of a read error. The V gene is TRBV7-7, the J gene TRBJ2-1; TRBD2 is a possible D gene (5 bases). The germline V gene has CDR1 SSHAT and CDR2 FNYEAQ (reference sequence). CDR3 length equals 16 residues. The CDR3 DNA reads TGTGCTAGCAGCTTATTTACGGGGAGCTCCTACAATGAGCAGTTCTTC. Its protein is CASSLFTGSSYNEQFF.

The V gene is TRBV6-6, the J gene TRBJ2-1, with TRBD2 matching over 7 bases. V was pared by 0 bases and J by 12 bases, with 14 bases of the junction left unmatched. In germline, CDR1 is MNHNY, CDR2 SVGAGI (reference sequence). This CDR3 comprises 16 residues. In DNA, the CDR3 is TGTGCCAGCAGTTACTCCCCTGAGGTAGCGGGTGGGGGGCAGTTCTTC. Amino acid sequence: CASSYSPEVAGGGQFF.

The chain recombines TRBV25-1 with TRBJ2-3; 12 bases agree with TRBD2. This CDR3 has 17 residues. J gave up 5 bases and V 2 bases, and 8 bases lay outside the gene matches. Germline CDR1 and CDR2: MGHDK and SYGVNS. DNA of the CDR3: TGTGCCAGCAGTGAAACCGGGACTAGCGGGTGGGGAGATACGCAGTATTTT. Amino acid sequence: CASSETGTSGWGDTQYF. The full variable domain, rest sourced from reference TRBV25-1 and TRBJ2-3, is EADIYQTPRYLVIGTGKKITLECSQTMGHDKMYWYQQDPGMELHLIHYSYGVNSTEKGDLSSESTVSRIRTEHFPLTLESARPSHTSQYLCASSETGTSGWGDTQYFGPGTRLTVL.

The chain links TRBV11-3 to TRBJ1-1; 8 bases fit TRBD1. The CDR3 consists of 14 residues. From germline, CDR1 is SGHNT and CDR2 YENEEA. The V and J ends lost 5 bases and 1 base, in that order; junction bases with no gene match: 3. This CDR3 is CASSAGQGNTEAFF. CDR3 bases: TGTGCCAGCAGCGCAGGACAGGGGAACACTGAAGCTTTCTTT.

J is TRBJ2-2 and V is TRBV5-1; D call uncertain. Germline loops: CDR1 SGHRS, CDR2 YFSETQ. Trimming left V 0 bases short and J 2 bases short, with 2 bases between. The CDR3 totals 13 residues. The CDR3 region has the DNA TGCGCCAGCAGCTTGGCAAACACCGGGGAGCTGTTTTTT. Its translation is CASSLANTGELFF.

Concerning this clone: The same CDR3 also results from other DNA sequences found in this sample. The CDR3 here is CASSFPQETQYF. The CDR3 DNA reads TGCGCCAGCAGCTTCCCCCAAGAGACCCAGTACTTC. This chain links TRBV5-1 with TRBJ2-5; D not resolved. Trimming took 2 bases from V and 1 from J, leaving 3 bases between them. Germline CDR1 and CDR2: SGHRS and YFSETQ. The CDR3 loop spans 12 amino acids.

This clone was detected a few times. The V and J genes are TRBV5-6 and TRBJ2-2; no definite D call. V was cut by 3 bases and J by 4 bases, with 10 bases left in between. Germline values: CDR1 SGHDT, CDR2 YYEEEE. The CDR3 is made up of 14 amino acids. CDR3 nucleotides: TGTGCCAGCAGCTCTATGGTATCCACCGGGGAGCTGTTTTTT. Its translation: CASSSMVSTGELFF.

J is TRBJ1-5 and V is TRBV5-4; the D is unclear. CDR1 and CDR2 from the germline V gene are SGHNT and YYREEE (reference sequence). V gave up 5 bases and J gave up 0 bases, with 9 bases separating them. The CDR3 sequence is 14 residues long. This CDR3 is CASSSQNSNQPQHF. CDR3 coding DNA: TGTGCCAGCAGTAGCCAGAATAGCAATCAGCCCCAGCATTTT.

This clone was counted a single time. The V gene is TRBV2, the J gene TRBJ1-3; no clear D gene. Between the trimmed V and J ends, which lost 2 bases and 4 bases, there was a span of 12 bases. CDR1 SNHLY and CDR2 FYNNEI come from the germline V gene. CDR3 length: 15 residues. For the CDR3, the DNA is TGTGCCAGCAGTGAACTGGGTCCGCGGGGAAACACCATATATTTT. Encoded protein: CASSELGPRGNTIYF. Using reference TRBV2 and TRBJ1-3 for the parts outside the CDR3, the full variable domain is EPEVTQTPSHQVTQMGQEVILRCVPISNHLYFYWYRQILGQKVEFLVSFYNNEISEKSEIFDDQFSVERPDGSNFTLKIRSTKLEDSAMYFCASSELGPRGNTIYFGEGSWLTVV.

This chain joins TRBV10-3 and TRBJ1-2, with a possible D match to TRBD1 (6 bases). V was trimmed by 7 bases and J by 3 bases, leaving 12 bases between them. The length of the CDR3 is 13 residues. Germline V lookup: CDR1 ENHRY, CDR2 SYGVKD. CDR3 sequence: CAINQGIYYGYTF. CDR3 coding DNA: TGTGCCATCAATCAGGGGATATACTATGGCTACACCTTC.